The rows below give T cell receptor beta chains drawn from one sample of a study of blood T cell repertoires in COVID-19. Sequencing used immunoSEQ multiplex PCR; TCRdb keeps in-frame clones, though not all of them. Here the sample spans about 190,000 clones, about 81% being singletons. Material: PBMCs or T cells enriched from blood (not recorded which). Every receptor here comes from a woman aged 30 to 39 who had recovered from COVID-19. The conserved cysteine and the conserved F or W are not part of the CDR3 here. The order of the fields is J gene, V gene, D gene, CDR3 protein. D genes are given only for firm matches.

J: TRBJ2-5; V: TRBV15; D: TRBD2; CDR3: ATSIGGGRRGETQY
J: TRBJ1-2; V: TRBV28; D: .; CDR3: ASTPGVYGYT
J: TRBJ2-5; V: TRBV5-4; D: TRBD1; CDR3: ASSSGQLGQETQY
J: TRBJ2-2; V: TRBV5-6; D: TRBD1; CDR3: ASSLGGRATGELF
J: TRBJ2-1; V: TRBV5-4; D: TRBD1; CDR3: ASSLDRGNEQF
J: TRBJ2-2; V: TRBV11-2; D: .; CDR3: ASSPMTGELF
J: TRBJ1-1; V: TRBV4-1; D: TRBD1; CDR3: ASSHIGQGTLNTEAF
J: TRBJ2-1; V: TRBV28; D: TRBD2; CDR3: ASSFEPGLAGDNEQF
J: TRBJ1-4; V: TRBV7-9; D: .; CDR3: ASSLNPGEKLF
J: TRBJ1-6; V: TRBV6-5; D: .; CDR3: ALGRVWDSPLH
J: TRBJ2-3; V: TRBV6-1; D: TRBD2; CDR3: ASSEMSGGGSNTQY